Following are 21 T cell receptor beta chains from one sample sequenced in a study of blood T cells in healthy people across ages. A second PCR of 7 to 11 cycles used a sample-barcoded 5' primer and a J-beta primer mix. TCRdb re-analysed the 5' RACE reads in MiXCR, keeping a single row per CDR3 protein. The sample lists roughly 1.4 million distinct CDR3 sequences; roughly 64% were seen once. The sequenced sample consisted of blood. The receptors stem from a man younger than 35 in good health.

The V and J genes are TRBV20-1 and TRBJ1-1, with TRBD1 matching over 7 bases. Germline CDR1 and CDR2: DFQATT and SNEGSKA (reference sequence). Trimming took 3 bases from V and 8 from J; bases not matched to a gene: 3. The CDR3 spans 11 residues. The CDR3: CSARTGREAFF. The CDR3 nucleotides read TGCAGTGCTAGGACAGGGCGCGAAGCTTTCTTT.

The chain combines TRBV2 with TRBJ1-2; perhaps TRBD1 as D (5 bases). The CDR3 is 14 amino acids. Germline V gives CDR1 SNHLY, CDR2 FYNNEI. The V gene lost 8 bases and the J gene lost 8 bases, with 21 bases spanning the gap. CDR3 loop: CASGRNPGRGGYTF. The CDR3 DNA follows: TGTGCCAGCGGTAGAAACCCAGGGAGGGGAGGCTACACCTTC.

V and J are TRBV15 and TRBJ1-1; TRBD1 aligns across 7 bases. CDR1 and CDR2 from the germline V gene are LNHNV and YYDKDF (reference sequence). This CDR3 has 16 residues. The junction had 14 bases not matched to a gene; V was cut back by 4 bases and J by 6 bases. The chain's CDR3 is CATSTGKGGQRAEAFF. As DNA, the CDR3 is TGTGCCACCAGCACCGGAAAAGGGGGCCAACGGGCTGAAGCTTTCTTT.

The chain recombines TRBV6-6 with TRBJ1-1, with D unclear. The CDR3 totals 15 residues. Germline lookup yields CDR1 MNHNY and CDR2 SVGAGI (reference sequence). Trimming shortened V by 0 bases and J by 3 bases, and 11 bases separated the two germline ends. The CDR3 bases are TGTGCCAGCAGTTACTCGAAGGGCCAGTACACTGAAGCTTTCTTT. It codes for CASSYSKGQYTEAFF.

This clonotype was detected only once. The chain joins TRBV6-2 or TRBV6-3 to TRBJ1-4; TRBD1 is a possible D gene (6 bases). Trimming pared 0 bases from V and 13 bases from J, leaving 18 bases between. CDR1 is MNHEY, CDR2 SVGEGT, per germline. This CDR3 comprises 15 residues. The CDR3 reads CASSYSDRDTPRLFF. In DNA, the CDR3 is TGTGCCAGCAGTTACTCGGACCGGGACACCCCTCGACTGTTTTTT.

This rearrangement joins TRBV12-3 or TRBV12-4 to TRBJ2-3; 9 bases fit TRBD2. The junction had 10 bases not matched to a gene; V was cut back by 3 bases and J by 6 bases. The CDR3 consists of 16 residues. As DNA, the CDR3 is TGTGCCAGCAGTTTTAATTTGGGACTAGCCGCCGATACGCAGTATTTT. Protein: CASSFNLGLAADTQYF.

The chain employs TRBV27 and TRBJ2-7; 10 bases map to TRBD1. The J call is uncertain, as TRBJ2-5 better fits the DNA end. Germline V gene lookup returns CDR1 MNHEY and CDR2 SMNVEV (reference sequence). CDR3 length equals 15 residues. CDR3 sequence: CASRQDRGDGETQYF. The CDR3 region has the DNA TGTGCCAGCAGGCAGGACAGGGGGGATGGAGAGACCCAGTACTTC.

The CDR3 DNA sequence: TGCGCCAGCAGCTGGGGGAGTGTTCCTGAAGCTTTCTTT. Protein sequence: CASSWGSVPEAFF. V gene TRBV5-1 combines with J gene TRBJ1-1, with D possibly being TRBD1 (5 bases). V lost 3 bases to trimming and J lost 6 bases, with 12 bases between them. The germline V gene encodes CDR1 SGHRS and CDR2 YFSETQ. This CDR3 is 13 amino acids long.

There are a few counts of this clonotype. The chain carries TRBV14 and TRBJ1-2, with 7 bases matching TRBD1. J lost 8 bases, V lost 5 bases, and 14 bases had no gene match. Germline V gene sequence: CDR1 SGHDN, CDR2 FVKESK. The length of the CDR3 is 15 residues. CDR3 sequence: CASSNQAVQGDGYTF. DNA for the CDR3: TGTGCCAGCAGCAACCAAGCGGTTCAGGGGGACGGCTACACCTTC.

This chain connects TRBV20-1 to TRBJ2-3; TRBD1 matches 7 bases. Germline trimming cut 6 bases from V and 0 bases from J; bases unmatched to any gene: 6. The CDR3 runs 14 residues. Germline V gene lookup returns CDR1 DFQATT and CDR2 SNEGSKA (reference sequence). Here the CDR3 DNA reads TGCAGTGCAGGGGACAGTTCTAGCACAGATACGCAGTATTTT. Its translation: CSAGDSSSTDTQYF.

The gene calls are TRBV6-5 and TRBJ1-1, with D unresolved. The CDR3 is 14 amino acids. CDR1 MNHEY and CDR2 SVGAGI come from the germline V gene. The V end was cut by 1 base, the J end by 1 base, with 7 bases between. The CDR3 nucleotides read TGTGCCAGCAGTTACTGGGCAGGGAACACTGAAGCTTTCTTT. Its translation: CASSYWAGNTEAFF.

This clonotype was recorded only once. The CDR3: CASRNTGGENENIQYF. CDR3 DNA sequence: TGTGCCAGCAGAAATACAGGGGGCGAGAACGAAAACATTCAGTACTTC. This chain connects TRBV6-4 to TRBJ2-4, with 9 nucleotides matching TRBD1. This CDR3 contains 16 residues. V trimming: 6 bases; J trimming: 5 bases; junction bases outside the gene matches: 11. Per the germline V gene, CDR1 is MRHNA and CDR2 is SNTAGT.

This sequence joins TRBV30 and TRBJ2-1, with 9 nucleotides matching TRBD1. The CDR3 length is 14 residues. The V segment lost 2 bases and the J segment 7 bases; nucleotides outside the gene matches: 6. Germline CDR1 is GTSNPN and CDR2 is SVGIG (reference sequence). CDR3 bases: TGTGCCTGGAGTACCGGGACAGGGCGGAATGAGCAGTTCTTC. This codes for CAWSTGTGRNEQFF.

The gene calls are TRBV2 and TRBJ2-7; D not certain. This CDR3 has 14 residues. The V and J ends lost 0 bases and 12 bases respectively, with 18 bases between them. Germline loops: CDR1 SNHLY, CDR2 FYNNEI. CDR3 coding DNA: TGTGCCAGCAGTGAAGCACCCGACGGACCCACTTGGTACTTC. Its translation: CASSEAPDGPTWYF. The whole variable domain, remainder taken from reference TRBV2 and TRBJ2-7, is EPEVTQTPSHQVTQMGQEVILRCVPISNHLYFYWYRQILGQKVEFLVSFYNNEISEKSEIFDDQFSVERPDGSNFTLKIRSTKLEDSAMYFCASSEAPDGPTWYFGPGTRLTVT.

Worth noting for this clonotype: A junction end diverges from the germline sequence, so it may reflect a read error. The CDR3 DNA sequence: TGTGCCAGCAGCGTCTCATATACCGGGACTGGGGCCACAGGTACGCAGTATTTT. It yields the protein CASSVSYTGTGATGTQYF. The V and J genes are TRBV9 and TRBJ2-3; maybe TRBD2 (6 bases). Germline lookup yields CDR1 SGDLS and CDR2 YYNGEE. The CDR3 has 18 residues.

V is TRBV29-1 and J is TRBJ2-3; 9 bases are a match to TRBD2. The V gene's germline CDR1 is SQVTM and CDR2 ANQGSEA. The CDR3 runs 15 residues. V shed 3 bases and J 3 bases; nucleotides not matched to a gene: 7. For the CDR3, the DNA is TGCAGCGTTGACGGCGGGAGGGGTCGGACAGATACGCAGTATTTT. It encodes CSVDGGRGRTDTQYF.

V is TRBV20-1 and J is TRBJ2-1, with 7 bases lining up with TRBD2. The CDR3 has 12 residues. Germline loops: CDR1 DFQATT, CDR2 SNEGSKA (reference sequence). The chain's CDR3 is CSTNAPSGPQFF. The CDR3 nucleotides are TGCAGCACGAACGCTCCTAGCGGCCCGCAGTTCTTC.

The DNA for the CDR3 is TGCGCCAGCAGCTTGGAATTTGGACAGGGCAAAGACGAGCAGTACTTC. This gives the protein CASSLEFGQGKDEQYF. V is TRBV5-1 and J is TRBJ2-4; 8 bases are shared with TRBD1. The DNA matches TRBJ2-7 better at its end, which makes the J call doubtful. The CDR3 extends over 16 amino acids. Germline CDR1 and CDR2: SGHRS and YFSETQ.

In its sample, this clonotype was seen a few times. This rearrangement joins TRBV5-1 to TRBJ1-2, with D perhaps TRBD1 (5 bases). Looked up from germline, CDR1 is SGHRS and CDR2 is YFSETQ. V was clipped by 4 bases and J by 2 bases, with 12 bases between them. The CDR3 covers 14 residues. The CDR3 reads CASSIRDGNYGYTF. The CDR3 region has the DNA TGCGCCAGCAGCATCCGGGACGGAAACTATGGCTACACCTTC.

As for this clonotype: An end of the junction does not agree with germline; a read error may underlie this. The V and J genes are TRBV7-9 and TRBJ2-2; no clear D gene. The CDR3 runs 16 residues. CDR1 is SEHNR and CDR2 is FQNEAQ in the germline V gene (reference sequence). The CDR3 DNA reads TGTGCCACCAGCTTACGGGCCACCCGAAGGACCGGGGAGCTGTTTTTT. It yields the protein CATSLRATRRTGELFF.

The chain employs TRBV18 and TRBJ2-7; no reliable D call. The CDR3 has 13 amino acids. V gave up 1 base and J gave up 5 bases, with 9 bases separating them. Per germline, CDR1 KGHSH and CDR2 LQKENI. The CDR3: CASSPRAVDEQYF. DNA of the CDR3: TGTGCCAGCTCACCACGGGCGGTGGACGAGCAGTACTTC.